These 32 T cell receptor beta chains were all obtained from the same sample, sequenced in a study of T cells after yellow fever vaccination. TCRdb recomputed calls from the 5' RACE reads with MiXCR, one row per CDR3 protein. The sample yields hundreds of thousands of distinct CDR3 sequences, approximately 13% seen once. This sample comprised CD4+ T cells sorted from PBMCs, obtained 15 days after the yellow fever booster vaccination. The receptor set was obtained from a man younger than 35 who received the YFV17D yellow fever vaccine.

This clonotype was recorded many times. The chain combines TRBV4-2 with TRBJ1-3; D uncertain. CDR1 and CDR2 from the germline V gene are LGHNA and YNFKEQ. V was shortened by 0 bases and J by 8 bases, with 11 bases between the two germline ends. CDR3 size: 14 residues. CDR3 coding DNA: TGTGCCAGCAGCCAAGATACGAGGTGGGACACCATATATTTT. Amino acids: CASSQDTRWDTIYF.

The V call is TRBV11-2, the J call TRBJ2-5; either TRBD1 or TRBD2 may supply D (6 bases each). The CDR3 has 15 residues. Deletions cut 3 bases from V and 5 bases from J, with 16 bases between. The germline CDR1 and CDR2 sequences are SGHAT and FQNNGV. CDR3 coding DNA: TGTGCCAGCAGCTTGATTCGGGGGCGCGGGGAGACCCAGTACTTC. Its protein is CASSLIRGRGETQYF.

This clonotype was counted only a few times. This rearrangement joins TRBV3-1 to TRBJ2-1; D may match TRBD1 or TRBD2 (5 bases each). Trimming cost V 5 bases and J 12 bases, with 17 bases left between them. This CDR3 comprises 13 residues. The germline V gene encodes CDR1 LGHDT and CDR2 YNNKEL (reference sequence). DNA for the CDR3: TGTGCCAGCAGCGCCGGGTTGGGGACCCCGCAGTTCTTC. Amino acid sequence: CASSAGLGTPQFF.

The rearrangement uses TRBV7-2 and TRBJ2-1; D perhaps matches TRBD2 (6 bases). V was clipped by 0 bases and J by 5 bases, with 11 bases between them. The CDR3 contains 15 residues. Germline-derived CDR1 and CDR2 are SGHTA and FQGNSA. DNA of the CDR3: TGTGCCAGCAGCTTAGCGCGGGACCTAAACAATGAGCAGTTCTTC. It codes for CASSLARDLNNEQFF.

The V and J genes are TRBV9 and TRBJ1-3; 9 bases match TRBD1. The CDR3 is 15 amino acids. V was pared by 6 bases and J by 0 bases, with 4 bases of the junction left unmatched. In germline, CDR1 is SGDLS, CDR2 YYNGEE. The CDR3 is CASNTGGTSGNTIYF. The DNA for the CDR3 is TGTGCCAGCAACACAGGGGGCACCTCTGGAAACACCATATATTTT. Filled out from reference TRBV9 and TRBJ1-3, the complete variable domain reads DSGVTQTPKHLITATGQRVTLRCSPRSGDLSVYWYQQSLDQGLQFLIQYYNGEERAKGNILERFSAQQFPDLHSELNLSSLELGDSALYFCASNTGGTSGNTIYFGEGSWLTVV.

This sequence joins TRBV20-1 and TRBJ2-3; TRBD1 matches 7 bases. This CDR3 contains 14 residues. V dropped 3 bases and J dropped 2; count of bases not matched to a gene: 5. CDR1 and CDR2 (germline): DFQATT, SNEGSKA (reference sequence). The CDR3 region has the DNA TGCAGTGCTAGGAAAGGGGGCTCCACAGATACGCAGTATTTT. It codes for CSARKGGSTDTQYF.

This clonotype came up a few times. J is TRBJ1-5 and V is TRBV2; TRBD1 agrees at 7 bases. Per the germline V gene, CDR1 is SNHLY and CDR2 is FYNNEI. Germline trimming cut 6 bases from V and 6 bases from J; bases unmatched to any gene: 11. The CDR3 loop spans 15 amino acids. CDR3 DNA sequence: TGTGCCAGCAGCCTAAGGGTAGGGGGCAGTCAGCCCCAGCATTTT. Residues: CASSLRVGGSQPQHF. Full variable domain (outside the CDR3, taken from reference TRBV2 and TRBJ1-5): EPEVTQTPSHQVTQMGQEVILRCVPISNHLYFYWYRQILGQKVEFLVSFYNNEISEKSEIFDDQFSVERPDGSNFTLKIRSTKLEDSAMYFCASSLRVGGSQPQHFGDGTRLSIL.

The genes are TRBV7-2 and TRBJ2-5, with D maybe TRBD2 (5 bases). Deletions cut 3 bases from V and 2 bases from J, with 13 bases between. Germline V gene lookup returns CDR1 SGHTA and CDR2 FQGNSA. This CDR3 region has 15 residues. In DNA, the CDR3 is TGTGCCAGCAGCTTGGTCAGACGGGGACAAGAGACCCAGTACTTC. It is translated as CASSLVRRGQETQYF.

The rearrangement links TRBV9 to TRBJ2-1, with 8 bases fitting TRBD2. This CDR3 comprises 15 residues. J gave up 6 bases and V 4 bases, and 9 bases lay outside the gene matches. Germline CDR1 SGDLS, CDR2 YYNGEE. This CDR3 is CASSSSGGAFNEQFF. DNA for the CDR3: TGTGCCAGCAGCTCCTCCGGGGGGGCTTTCAATGAGCAGTTCTTC.

V gene TRBV29-1 combines with J gene TRBJ2-5; unclear D gene. CDR3 length equals 12 residues. V lost 3 bases to trimming and J lost 5 bases, with 10 bases between them. CDR1 is SQVTM, CDR2 ANQGSEA, per germline. CDR3 nucleotides: TGCAGCGTTGAGTACGTTCGGGAGACCCAGTACTTC. As protein: CSVEYVRETQYF.

This clonotype has a count of ten or more. The V and J genes are TRBV12-3 or TRBV12-4 and TRBJ2-7; TRBD2 might be the D (6 bases). The CDR3 covers 13 residues. With 6 bases removed from V and 7 bases from J, the gap between germline ends came to 16 bases. In DNA, the CDR3 is TGTGCCAGCAGCCGCAATGGGCGGGGTGAGCAGTACGTC. It translates to CASSRNGRGEQYV.

There are a few counts of this clonotype. The chain is built from TRBV5-8 and TRBJ1-2; TRBD1 agrees at 7 bases. The CDR3 length is 13 residues. Trimming cost V 4 bases and J 5 bases; bases outside gene matches: 5. In germline, CDR1 is SGHTS, CDR2 YDEGEE. In nucleotides, the CDR3 is TGTGCCAGCAGCGGAGGGACAGTATATGGCTACACCTTC. It translates to CASSGGTVYGYTF.

The V gene is TRBV7-2, the J gene TRBJ1-1; unclear D gene. Germline CDR1 reads SGHTA; CDR2 reads FQGNSA. Trimming cost V 1 base and J 1 base, with 10 bases left between them. The CDR3 sequence is 15 residues long. CDR3 bases: TGTGCCAGCAGCTTAGGATCGACGGGGAACACTGAAGCTTTCTTT. Its protein is CASSLGSTGNTEAFF. The whole variable domain, remainder taken from reference TRBV7-2 and TRBJ1-1, is GAGVSQSPSNKVTEKGKDVELRCDPISGHTALYWYRQSLGQGLEFLIYFQGNSAPDKSGLPSDRFSAERTGGSVSTLTIQRTQQEDSAVYLCASSLGSTGNTEAFFGQGTRLTVV.

This clonotype was detected only once. The rearrangement joins TRBV6-6 to TRBJ2-1; D not certain. Germline V CDR1 and CDR2: MNHNY, SVGAGI (reference sequence). Between the trimmed V and J ends, which lost 4 bases and 7 bases, there was a span of 8 bases. The CDR3 totals 12 residues. In DNA form, the CDR3 reads TGTGCCAGCAGTTGGAACGGGAATGAGCAGTTCTTC. Residues: CASSWNGNEQFF.

This clonotype was detected only a few times. The CDR3 nucleotides are TGTGCCAGCAGTTTTATGCAGGGGGACACCGGGGAGCTGTTTTTT. Translation: CASSFMQGDTGELFF. This sequence joins TRBV28 and TRBJ2-2, with 7 bases that match TRBD1. The CDR3 is 15 amino acids. The ends lost 3 bases at V and 3 bases at J; junction bases unmatched: 4. In germline, CDR1 is MDHEN, CDR2 SYDVKM.

This clonotype was seen only a few times. V gene TRBV10-1 combines with J gene TRBJ2-7; a weak D match, TRBD2 (5 bases). Germline values: CDR1 WNHNN, CDR2 SYGVQD (reference sequence). V dropped 7 bases and J dropped 5 bases, with 15 bases sitting between them. The CDR3 is 13 amino acids. For the CDR3, the DNA is TGCGCCAGCAAGAGGGAATTAAGTAACGAGCAGTACTTC. As protein: CASKRELSNEQYF.

The chain links TRBV28 to TRBJ2-3; 8 bases are a match to TRBD1. With V trimmed by 7 bases and J by 8 bases, 8 bases remained unmatched. CDR3 length: 13 amino acids. CDR1 is MDHEN and CDR2 is SYDVKM in the germline V gene. The CDR3, as DNA: TGTGCCAGCATCTCAGGGGGCTGGGGTACGCAGTATTTT. The encoded protein is CASISGGWGTQYF. The complete variable domain, with remaining parts taken from reference TRBV28 and TRBJ2-3, reads DVKVTQSSRYLVKRTGEKVFLECVQDMDHENMFWYRQDPGLGLRLIYFSYDVKMKEKGDIPEGYSVSREKKERFSLILESASTNQTSMYLCASISGGWGTQYFGPGTRLTVL.

This clonotype was found many times. V is TRBV11-2 and J is TRBJ2-3, with TRBD2 matching over 13 bases. The ends lost 5 bases at V and 3 bases at J; junction bases unmatched: 5. CDR3 length equals 16 residues. CDR1 is SGHAT, CDR2 FQNNGV, per germline. CDR3 sequence reads: CASSPTSGGWTDTQYF. The CDR3 region has the DNA TGTGCCAGCAGCCCGACTAGCGGGGGGTGGACAGATACGCAGTATTTT.

This clonotype showed up many times. V gene TRBV7-9 combines with J gene TRBJ2-3; D gene ambiguous. The germline gives CDR1 SEHNR, CDR2 FQNEAQ (reference sequence). V was trimmed by 2 bases and J by 4 bases, leaving 4 bases between them. The CDR3 sequence is 12 residues long. CDR3 amino acids: CASSLPSDTQYF. The CDR3 DNA reads TGTGCCAGCAGCTTACCCTCAGATACGCAGTATTTT.

The genes are TRBV12-3 or TRBV12-4 and TRBJ1-1; 7 bases match TRBD1. The V and J ends lost 6 bases and 4 bases, in that order; junction bases with no gene match: 8. The CDR3 is 14 residues long. CDR3 region: CASSGDDRVTEAFF. CDR3 nucleotides: TGTGCCAGCAGCGGAGACGACAGGGTCACTGAAGCTTTCTTT.

This clonotype was counted a few times. The chain links TRBV3-1 to TRBJ1-1; D possibly corresponds to TRBD1 (5 bases). Germline V lookup: CDR1 LGHDT, CDR2 YNNKEL (reference sequence). Trimming cost V 4 bases and J 1 base, with 13 bases left between them. This CDR3 is 15 amino acids long. CDR3 nucleotides: TGTGCCAGCAGCCTACGGAGGGGTAAGAACACTGAAGCTTTCTTT. Amino acid sequence: CASSLRRGKNTEAFF.

A few counts support this clonotype. The chain links TRBV4-2 to TRBJ1-1, with 7 nucleotides matching TRBD1. Per the germline V gene, CDR1 is LGHNA and CDR2 is YNFKEQ. This CDR3 has 14 residues. After removal of 4 bases from V and 6 bases from J, the junction contained 8 bases not matched to a gene. This CDR3 is CASSLTGRSAEAFF. CDR3 bases: TGTGCCAGCAGCCTGACAGGGCGGTCGGCTGAAGCTTTCTTT.

The genes are TRBV27 and TRBJ1-2; possibly TRBD1 for D (6 bases). This CDR3 is 16 amino acids long. The germline V and J ends were trimmed by 5 bases and 5 bases, with 21 bases remaining between them. In germline, CDR1 is MNHEY, CDR2 SMNVEV (reference sequence). CDR3 coding DNA: TGTGCCAGCAGTCCCCGACGGGTTCCGGACAGATATGGCTACACCTTC. It is translated as CASSPRRVPDRYGYTF.

This clonotype was counted a few times. V is TRBV28 and J is TRBJ2-5; 11 positions agree with TRBD2. Germline-derived CDR1 and CDR2 are MDHEN and SYDVKM. J was trimmed by 3 bases and V by 5 bases; bases with no gene match: 5. CDR3 size: 15 residues. The CDR3 DNA is TGTGCCAGCAGTGGAGGGACTAGCGGAGAAGAGACCCAGTACTTC. Protein product: CASSGGTSGEETQYF.

This rearrangement joins TRBV5-5 to TRBJ1-1; TRBD1 is a possible D gene (6 bases). V was trimmed by 3 bases and J by 1 base, leaving 10 bases between them. Germline-derived CDR1 and CDR2 are SGHKS and YYEKEE (reference sequence). The CDR3 loop spans 14 amino acids. The CDR3: CASSSDRWNTEAFF. The CDR3 coding sequence is TGTGCCAGCAGCTCGGACAGATGGAACACTGAAGCTTTCTTT.

This clonotype has a handful of counts. The chain joins TRBV7-9 to TRBJ2-1, with D perhaps matching TRBD1 or TRBD2 (5 bases each). Trimming removed 3 bases at V and 0 bases at J, with 12 bases between. This CDR3 is built from 16 residues. In germline, CDR1 is SEHNR, CDR2 FQNEAQ (reference sequence). CDR3 in DNA: TGTGCCAGCAGCTTCGGGACGGTTGTCTCCTACAATGAGCAGTTCTTC. It specifies CASSFGTVVSYNEQFF.

This clonotype was counted only a few times. The chain carries TRBV5-1 and TRBJ2-5, with 8 bases aligning to TRBD1. There are 14 residues in the CDR3. The germline V gene encodes CDR1 SGHRS and CDR2 YFSETQ. The trim removed 0 bases at V and 4 bases at J, leaving 2 bases unmatched. This CDR3 reads CASSLDRGRETQYF. The CDR3 DNA reads as TGCGCCAGCAGCTTGGACAGGGGGAGAGAGACCCAGTACTTC.

The rearrangement uses TRBV7-2 and TRBJ2-5; 12 nucleotides align to TRBD2. The ends lost 4 bases at V and 7 bases at J; junction bases unmatched: 10. Germline CDR1 reads SGHTA; CDR2 reads FQGNSA. The CDR3 is 16 amino acids. CDR3 nucleotide sequence: TGTGCCAGCAGCTCCTCTCTAGCGGGGGGGCCGCGGACCCAGTACTTC. This gives the protein CASSSSLAGGPRTQYF.

This clonotype was detected only a few times. The V gene is TRBV9, the J gene TRBJ2-5, with 11 positions matching TRBD1. Germline CDR1 and CDR2: SGDLS and YYNGEE. The CDR3 runs to 15 residues. V lost 5 bases, J lost 4 bases, and 7 bases stayed unmatched. The CDR3 coding sequence is TGTGCCAGCAGTGGACAGGGGGCCGGGGGAGAGACCCAGTACTTC. This translates into CASSGQGAGGETQYF.

The genes are TRBV9 and TRBJ2-2, with unresolved D. Germline V gives CDR1 SGDLS, CDR2 YYNGEE. The CDR3 is 16 residues long. The V and J ends lost 4 bases and 0 bases respectively, with 13 bases between them. This CDR3 is CASSPNFYPNTGELFF. CDR3 nucleotides: TGTGCCAGCAGCCCGAACTTCTACCCGAACACCGGGGAGCTGTTTTTT.

The chain employs TRBV7-9 and TRBJ2-5; 9 bases are shared with TRBD2. The CDR3 spans 14 residues. The germline V gene has CDR1 SEHNR and CDR2 FQNEAQ (reference sequence). V lost 5 bases and J lost 3; bases outside the gene matches: 4. The CDR3 DNA sequence: TGTGCCAGCAGCCGCGCGGGGGGGGAAGAGACCCAGTACTTC. Translating it yields CASSRAGGEETQYF.

The V gene is TRBV6-5, the J gene TRBJ2-1; TRBD2 matches 13 bases. The germline V gene has CDR1 MNHEY and CDR2 SVGAGI. J lost 15 bases, V lost 2 bases, and 4 bases had no gene match. CDR3 length equals 13 residues. The CDR3 bases are TGTGCCAGCAGTTACGGACTAGCGGGGGTTTGGTTCTTC. It yields the protein CASSYGLAGVWFF.